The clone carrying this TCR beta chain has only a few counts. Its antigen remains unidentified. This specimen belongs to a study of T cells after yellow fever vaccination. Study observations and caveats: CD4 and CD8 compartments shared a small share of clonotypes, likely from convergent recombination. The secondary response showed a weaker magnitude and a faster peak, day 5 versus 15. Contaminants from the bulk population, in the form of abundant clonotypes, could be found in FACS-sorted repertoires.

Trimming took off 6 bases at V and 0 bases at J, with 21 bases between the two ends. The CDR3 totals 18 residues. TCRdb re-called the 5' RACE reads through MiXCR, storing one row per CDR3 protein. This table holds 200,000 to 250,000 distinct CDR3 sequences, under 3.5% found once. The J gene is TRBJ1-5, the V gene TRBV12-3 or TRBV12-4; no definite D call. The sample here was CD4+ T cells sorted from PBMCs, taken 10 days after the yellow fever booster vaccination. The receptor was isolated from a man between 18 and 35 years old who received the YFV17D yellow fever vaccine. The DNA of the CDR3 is TGTGCCAGCAGCCTTTTTAGTCGCGGCATTTATAGCAATCAGCCCCAGCATTTT. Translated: CASSLFSRGIYSNQPQHF.